One sample yielded the 24 T cell receptor beta chains listed below, sequenced in a study of blood T cell repertoires in COVID-19. TCRdb keeps only in-frame clones here, not all; method: immunoSEQ multiplex PCR. The data show 150,000 or so clones, about four fifths seen once. The sample taken for sequencing was peripheral blood. The receptors originated from a human donor with acute or convalescent COVID-19. The donor label of this sample is uncertain.

The chain uses TRBV5-1 and TRBJ2-7; 8 bases agree with TRBD2. V was clipped by 0 bases and J by 0 bases; unmatched bases: 5. There are 16 residues in the CDR3. The germline V gene encodes CDR1 SGHRS and CDR2 YFSETQ. The CDR3: CASSLAPGGGSYEQYF. The CDR3 coding sequence is TGCGCCAGCAGCTTGGCCCCGGGAGGGGGCTCCTACGAGCAGTACTTC.

This chain connects TRBV5-1 to TRBJ2-5, with TRBD2 matching over 11 bases. In germline, CDR1 is SGHRS, CDR2 YFSETQ. V was pared by 4 bases and J by 4 bases, with 6 bases of the junction left unmatched. The CDR3 is made up of 15 amino acids. CDR3 coding DNA: TGCGCCAGCAGCCCCCTAGCGGGGGGTACAGAGACCCAGTACTTC. Protein sequence: CASSPLAGGTETQYF.

The V gene is TRBV5-1, the J gene TRBJ1-1; 11 bases are shared with TRBD1. The germline CDR1 and CDR2 sequences are SGHRS and YFSETQ. Trimming cost V 3 bases and J 3 bases; bases outside gene matches: 1. The CDR3 loop spans 14 amino acids. This CDR3 is CASSWTGGHTEAFF. CDR3 DNA: TGCGCCAGCAGCTGGACAGGGGGCCACACTGAAGCTTTCTTT.

This clone was detected only a few times. The V call is TRBV4-1, the J call TRBJ1-1; D is undetermined. CDR3 length: 15 residues. V shed 2 bases and J shed 0 bases, with 10 bases lying between them. Germline-derived CDR1 and CDR2 are MGHRA and YSYEKL. CDR3 coding DNA: TGCGCCAGCAGCCAAACACCGTCCATGAACACTGAAGCTTTCTTT. Translation gives CASSQTPSMNTEAFF.

The J gene is TRBJ2-5, the V gene TRBV27, with 7 bases aligning to TRBD2. The junction had 9 bases not matched to a gene; V was cut back by 3 bases and J by 5 bases. CDR3 length: 15 amino acids. Germline V gene sequence: CDR1 MNHEY, CDR2 SMNVEV (reference sequence). For the CDR3, the DNA is TGTGCCAGCAGTTTGGTAGCGGGTTATTGGGAGACCCAGTACTTC. It is translated as CASSLVAGYWETQYF.

The chain uses TRBV30 and TRBJ2-5, with D maybe TRBD1 (6 bases). This CDR3 is built from 14 residues. Germline assignment: CDR1 GTSNPN and CDR2 SVGIG (reference sequence). V gave up 2 bases and J gave up 7 bases, with 17 bases separating them. The CDR3 DNA sequence: TGTGCCTGGAGTCCCGCCGCAGGGGCAGGGACCCAGTACTTC. Translated, it gives CAWSPAAGAGTQYF.

The chain employs TRBV5-6 and TRBJ2-7; a possible D gene is TRBD1 (5 bases). V was cut by 3 bases and J by 3 bases, with 7 bases left in between. CDR1 SGHDT and CDR2 YYEEEE come from the germline V gene. The CDR3 spans 12 residues. As DNA, the CDR3 is TGTGCCAGCAGCTCCGACAGCTACGAGCAGTACTTC. It codes for CASSSDSYEQYF.

The V and J genes are TRBV10-3 and TRBJ2-4; 7 bases map to TRBD2. The CDR3 runs to 14 residues. Germline-derived CDR1 and CDR2 are ENHRY and SYGVKD. V lost 3 bases to trimming and J lost 8 bases; unmatched junction nucleotides: 7. The chain's CDR3 is CAISDKRGRDIQYF. The CDR3 bases are TGTGCCATCAGTGACAAGCGGGGAAGGGACATTCAGTACTTC.

The chain recombines TRBV9 with TRBJ1-6, with TRBD1 as a possible D gene (5 bases). The germline V and J ends were trimmed by 2 bases and 5 bases, with 11 bases remaining between them. Germline loops: CDR1 SGDLS, CDR2 YYNGEE. The CDR3 runs 15 residues. CDR3 loop: CASSVSSGDNSPLHF. CDR3 sequence (DNA): TGTGCCAGCAGCGTGTCATCGGGGGATAATTCACCCCTCCACTTT.

The V call is TRBV5-1, the J call TRBJ1-1; 7 bases agree with TRBD1. The J segment lost 1 base and the V segment lost 6 bases, leaving 3 bases of the junction unmatched. The germline gives CDR1 SGHRS, CDR2 YFSETQ. The CDR3 contains 13 residues. The CDR3 loop reads CASTGQPNTEAFF. CDR3 sequence (DNA): TGCGCCAGCACGGGACAGCCGAACACTGAAGCTTTCTTT.

The chain links TRBV30 to TRBJ1-4, with D perhaps matching TRBD1 (5 bases). Germline lookup yields CDR1 GTSNPN and CDR2 SVGIG (reference sequence). This CDR3 region has 14 residues. V lost 3 bases, J lost 8 bases, and 16 bases lay in between. CDR3 sequence reads: CAWRRGGVEEKLFF. The CDR3 DNA sequence: TGTGCCTGGAGGCGGGGGGGAGTTGAGGAAAAACTGTTTTTT.

V gene TRBV18 combines with J gene TRBJ2-3, with D perhaps matching TRBD1 (6 bases). V dropped 6 bases and J dropped 5 bases, with 12 bases sitting between them. The germline V gene has CDR1 KGHSH and CDR2 LQKENI. The CDR3 covers 13 residues. The CDR3 loop reads CASSPGGQDTQYF. The CDR3 DNA sequence: TGTGCCAGCTCCCCTGGGGGCCAAGATACGCAGTATTTT.

The V and J genes are TRBV4-1 and TRBJ1-1, with D tentatively TRBD1 (6 bases). The CDR3 is made up of 17 amino acids. Deletions cut 2 bases from V and 4 bases from J, with 20 bases between. Germline V gene data show CDR1 as MGHRA and CDR2 as YSYEKL. CDR3 loop: CASSQRATGSKSTEAFF. CDR3 in DNA: TGCGCCAGCAGCCAAAGGGCTACAGGGAGCAAGAGCACTGAAGCTTTCTTT.

The chain links TRBV3-1 (or the pseudogene TRBV3-2) to TRBJ1-4, with D unclear. Germline lookup yields CDR1 LGHDT and CDR2 YNNKEL (reference sequence). V lost 4 bases to trimming and J lost 3 bases, with 15 bases between them. The CDR3 spans 16 residues. The CDR3 coding sequence is TGTGCCAGCAGCCCCCGGGAGGTTGAGGCTAATGAAAAACTGTTTTTT. Its translation is CASSPREVEANEKLFF.

The V and J genes are TRBV7-2 and TRBJ2-1; 12 nucleotides match TRBD2. Germline trimming cut 5 bases from V and 3 bases from J; bases unmatched to any gene: 2. The CDR3 runs to 15 residues. Germline-derived CDR1 and CDR2 are SGHTA and FQGNSA. CDR3 in amino acids: CASSLGLAGYNEQFF. CDR3 nucleotide sequence: TGTGCCAGCAGCCTGGGACTAGCGGGCTACAATGAGCAGTTCTTC. The full variable domain, completed using reference TRBV7-2 and TRBJ2-1, is GAGVSQSPSNKVTEKGKDVELRCDPISGHTALYWYRQSLGQGLEFLIYFQGNSAPDKSGLPSDRFSAERTGGSVSTLTIQRTQQEDSAVYLCASSLGLAGYNEQFFGPGTRLTVL.

The rearrangement links TRBV30 to TRBJ2-1; tentative D call: TRBD1 (5 bases). This CDR3 has 13 amino acids. V lost 0 bases and J lost 10, with 13 bases in between. Germline V CDR1 and CDR2: GTSNPN, SVGIG (reference sequence). The chain's CDR3 is CAWSVARAGEQFF. The CDR3 region has the DNA TGTGCCTGGAGTGTAGCACGGGCAGGGGAGCAGTTCTTC.

V gene TRBV7-2 combines with J gene TRBJ1-3; D not resolved. This CDR3 is 15 amino acids long. The germline V gene has CDR1 SGHTA and CDR2 FQGNSA. Trimming pared 4 bases from V and 4 bases from J, leaving 14 bases between. CDR3 coding DNA: TGTGCCAGCAGCTCCAACGGGATCCTGGGAAACACCATATATTTT. Its protein product is CASSSNGILGNTIYF.

This clone has only one observation. The rearrangement uses TRBV10-3 and TRBJ2-5; 9 bases match TRBD2. Germline lookup yields CDR1 ENHRY and CDR2 SYGVKD. The CDR3 covers 15 residues. V was clipped by 2 bases and J by 2 bases; unmatched bases: 3. The CDR3 loop is CAISESGGPQETQYF. The CDR3 coding sequence is TGTGCCATCAGTGAGAGCGGGGGGCCGCAAGAGACCCAGTACTTC.

The chain combines TRBV30 with TRBJ1-1; TRBD1 matches 8 bases. V shed 5 bases, J shed 7 bases, and the junction held 9 bases outside the gene matches. The germline gives CDR1 GTSNPN, CDR2 SVGIG (reference sequence). The CDR3 consists of 13 residues. CDR3 in DNA: TGTGCCTGGTCTTTAGGACAGGGCGGTGAAGCTTTCTTT. As protein: CAWSLGQGGEAFF.

The chain recombines TRBV19 with TRBJ1-6; perhaps TRBD1 as D (5 bases). This CDR3 region has 12 residues. CDR1 LNHDA and CDR2 SQIVND come from the germline V gene (reference sequence). V lost 8 bases and J lost 7, with 9 bases in between. The CDR3 here is CASAGGNSPLHF. The CDR3 region has the DNA TGTGCCAGTGCCGGGGGAAATTCACCCCTCCACTTT.

V gene TRBV21-1 combines with J gene TRBJ1-2; no check of the table's D call, TRBD1, against the DNA was made. TRBV21-1 is classified as a pseudogene. The CDR3 covers 14 residues. The chain's CDR3 is CASSGRDRDLWTYF. CDR3 nucleotides: TGTGCCAGCAGCGGACGGGACAGGGATCTATGGACCTACTTC.

The chain carries TRBV10-3 and TRBJ1-2; 8 nucleotides agree with TRBD1. V gave up 3 bases and J gave up 7 bases; unmatched junction bases: 7. Germline V gives CDR1 ENHRY, CDR2 SYGVKD. The CDR3 extends over 14 amino acids. DNA for the CDR3: TGTGCCATCAGTGATGAGAACAGGGGGGGTGGCTACACCTTC. Residues: CAISDENRGGGYTF.

This rearrangement joins TRBV19 to TRBJ1-2, with D perhaps matching TRBD1 (6 bases). Germline CDR1 LNHDA, CDR2 SQIVND (reference sequence). This CDR3 has 14 residues. Trimming took 3 bases from V and 5 from J, leaving 13 bases between them. CDR3 protein: CASSILGAEYGYTF. CDR3 coding DNA: TGTGCCAGTAGTATTTTGGGGGCCGAGTATGGCTACACCTTC.

The CDR3 is CASSQQSTGYEQYF. CDR3 DNA: TGCGCCAGCAGCCAACAAAGTACCGGCTACGAGCAGTACTTC. The chain joins TRBV4-3 to TRBJ2-7; D not certain. The CDR3 extends over 14 amino acids. CDR1 and CDR2 (germline): LGHNA, YSLEER. Trimming left V 2 bases short and J 3 bases short, with 11 bases between.